The 19 T cell receptor beta chains given below trace back to one sample, sequenced in a study of beta chain features in type 1 diabetes. No antigen has been identified for these receptors. Every bit of the isolated RNA underwent reverse transcription, so sequencing read expressed TCRB transcripts. TCRdb keeps only in-frame clones here, not all; method: immunoSEQ multiplex PCR. The sample has under 300,000 clones, 16% seen once. Study observations and caveats: Type 1 diabetes patients had moderately but significantly shorter TCRB CDR3s in all four CD4+ subsets.

The specimen was naive CD4+ T cells from blood. All receptors derive from a man aged 25-40 years with type 1 diabetes.

The chain employs TRBV29-1 and TRBJ2-7; no firm D call. From germline, CDR1 is SQVTM and CDR2 ANQGSEA. V lost 6 bases, J lost 3 bases, and 12 bases lay in between. The CDR3 consists of 12 residues. CDR3 sequence reads: CSVGQPGYEQYF. The CDR3 coding sequence is TGCAGCGTAGGTCAGCCGGGCTACGAGCAGTACTTC.

The rearrangement links TRBV5-1 to TRBJ2-5; D perhaps matches TRBD1 (5 bases). The CDR3 contains 14 residues. Trimming cost V 4 bases and J 5 bases, with 15 bases left between them. Germline V gene lookup returns CDR1 SGHRS and CDR2 YFSETQ. The DNA for the CDR3 is TGCGCCAGCAGCCTGGACATGTTTGGGGAGACCCAGTACTTC. Amino acid sequence: CASSLDMFGETQYF.

CDR3: CSVNTAQETQYF. DNA of the CDR3: TGCAGCGTCAACACAGCGCAAGAGACCCAGTACTTC. The J gene is TRBJ2-5, the V gene TRBV29-1; no clear D. With 6 bases removed from V and 2 bases from J, the gap between germline ends came to 10 bases. Germline V gene data show CDR1 as SQVTM and CDR2 as ANQGSEA. This CDR3 comprises 12 residues. Drawing the rest from reference TRBV29-1 and TRBJ2-5, the complete variable domain is SAVISQKPSRDICQRGTSLTIQCQVDSQVTMMFWYRQQPGQSLTLIATANQGSEATYESGFVIDKFPISRPNLTFSTLTVSNMSPEDSSIYLCSVNTAQETQYFGPGTRLLVL.

This clone was detected only a few times. The chain employs TRBV29-1 and TRBJ2-4; D is undetermined. The V end was cut by 3 bases, the J end by 1 base, with 7 bases between. The CDR3 is 13 amino acids. CDR1 SQVTM and CDR2 ANQGSEA come from the germline V gene. CDR3 DNA sequence: TGCAGCGTTGAGAAGGTGGCCAAAAACATTCAGTACTTC. It encodes CSVEKVAKNIQYF.

The chain has TRBV29-1 and TRBJ2-1; tentatively, D is TRBD1 or TRBD2 (6 bases each). This CDR3 comprises 15 residues. Trimming shortened V by 1 base and J by 4 bases, and 14 bases separated the two germline ends. The germline CDR1 and CDR2 sequences are SQVTM and ANQGSEA. The chain's CDR3 is CSVEGKRGEYNEQFF. The CDR3 nucleotides are TGCAGCGTTGAAGGGAAAAGGGGGGAGTACAATGAGCAGTTCTTC.

V usage is TRBV6-5 and J usage is TRBJ2-3, with D maybe TRBD1 (5 bases). V gave up 4 bases and J gave up 2 bases, with 16 bases separating them. This CDR3 spans 16 amino acids. Germline lookup yields CDR1 MNHEY and CDR2 SVGAGI. CDR3 loop: CASSSSRRRATDTQYF. The DNA for the CDR3 is TGTGCCAGCAGTTCAAGCCGCCGCAGGGCCACAGATACGCAGTATTTT.

The rearrangement uses TRBV6-1 and TRBJ2-5; D is ambiguous. Germline values: CDR1 MNHNS, CDR2 SASEGT. The CDR3 runs 13 residues. Deletions cut 5 bases from V and 3 bases from J, with 10 bases between. The CDR3 protein is CASSRRIEETQYF. DNA for the CDR3: TGTGCCAGCAGTCGAAGAATCGAAGAGACCCAGTACTTC.

The chain uses TRBV5-1 and TRBJ2-7, with 8 positions matching TRBD1. The junction had 5 bases not matched to a gene; V was cut back by 3 bases and J by 3 bases. Germline values: CDR1 SGHRS, CDR2 YFSETQ. The CDR3 is 14 residues long. The CDR3 here is CASSSIGQGYEQYF. The CDR3 DNA is TGCGCCAGCAGCTCAATAGGACAGGGCTACGAGCAGTACTTC.

As regards this clone: The sample contains more than one DNA sequence encoding this CDR3. The rearrangement uses TRBV29-1 and TRBJ1-4; D is unresolved. Germline loops: CDR1 SQVTM, CDR2 ANQGSEA. CDR3 length equals 13 residues. With 6 bases removed from V and 7 bases from J, the gap between germline ends came to 15 bases. CDR3 residues: CSVGVFGGEKLFF. Written as DNA, the CDR3 is TGCAGCGTCGGTGTCTTCGGAGGTGAAAAACTGTTTTTT.

V is TRBV5-4 and J is TRBJ1-1; D remains ambiguous. The V end was cut by 0 bases, the J end by 5 bases, with 5 bases between. The CDR3 is 12 residues long. Germline loops: CDR1 SGHNT, CDR2 YYREEE (reference sequence). Here the CDR3 DNA reads TGTGCCAGCAGCTTGGATGGTACTGAAGCTTTCTTT. This translates into CASSLDGTEAFF.

This clone was counted only a few times. The chain uses TRBV7-9 and TRBJ2-5; 9 nucleotides line up with TRBD1. This CDR3 has 15 amino acids. The germline V gene encodes CDR1 SEHNR and CDR2 FQNEAQ (reference sequence). V was pared by 3 bases and J by 1 base, with 3 bases of the junction left unmatched. This chain's CDR3 is CASSLGQGRQETQYF. The CDR3 bases are TGTGCCAGCAGCTTGGGACAGGGACGCCAAGAGACCCAGTACTTC.

V usage is TRBV6-6 and J usage is TRBJ1-2; the D gene is possibly TRBD1 (5 bases). The CDR3 loop spans 13 amino acids. Trimming left V 8 bases short and J 4 bases short, with 14 bases between. Germline V gene sequence: CDR1 MNHNY, CDR2 SVGAGI (reference sequence). The CDR3 loop reads CASGITGGYGYTF. The CDR3 region has the DNA TGTGCCAGCGGGATTACAGGAGGCTATGGCTACACCTTC.

V is TRBV30 and J is TRBJ1-5, with unresolved D. Trimming took 2 bases from V and 3 from J, leaving 5 bases between them. Looked up from germline, CDR1 is GTSNPN and CDR2 is SVGIG (reference sequence). The CDR3 consists of 12 residues. CDR3 in amino acids: CAWSQSNQPQHF. Here the CDR3 DNA reads TGTGCCTGGAGTCAGTCCAATCAGCCCCAGCATTTT. The whole variable domain, filled in from reference TRBV30 and TRBJ1-5, reads SQTIHQWPATLVQPVGSPLSLECTVEGTSNPNLYWYRQAAGRGLQLLFYSVGIGQISSEVPQNLSASRPQDRQFILSSKKLLLSDSGFYLCAWSQSNQPQHFGDGTRLSIL.

This clone was observed a few times. The V and J genes are TRBV14 and TRBJ2-1, with TRBD2 matching over 7 bases. Germline-derived CDR1 and CDR2 are SGHDN and FVKESK. V was pared by 0 bases and J by 4 bases, with 3 bases of the junction left unmatched. There are 15 residues in the CDR3. The CDR3 DNA reads as TGTGCCAGCAGCCAAGAGCCGGGAGGATACAATGAGCAGTTCTTC. This sequence encodes CASSQEPGGYNEQFF.

There are a few counts of this clone. The sample carries other DNA sequences with the same CDR3. The CDR3 DNA reads as TGCAGTGCTAGACGGGGGGAGACCCAGTACTTC. It is translated as CSARRGETQYF. The gene calls are TRBV20-1 and TRBJ2-5, with a weak D call TRBD2 (6 bases). The CDR3 has 11 amino acids. Trimming took 2 bases from V and 5 from J, leaving 6 bases between them. From germline, CDR1 is DFQATT and CDR2 SNEGSKA (reference sequence).

The V gene is TRBV6-5, the J gene TRBJ1-4, with a tentative D call TRBD1 (5 bases). Trimming removed 5 bases from V and 0 bases from J, with 10 bases in between. This CDR3 comprises 15 residues. Per germline, CDR1 MNHEY and CDR2 SVGAGI. This chain's CDR3 is CASSRQLPTNEKLFF. The DNA for the CDR3 is TGTGCCAGCAGTCGACAGCTTCCAACTAATGAAAAACTGTTTTTT.

This chain uses TRBV7-9 with TRBJ2-6; D is uncertain. Trimming pared 2 bases from V and 0 bases from J, leaving 5 bases between. The germline V gene has CDR1 SEHNR and CDR2 FQNEAQ (reference sequence). This CDR3 is built from 15 residues. The CDR3 sequence is CASSLRNSGANVLTF. The CDR3 bases are TGTGCCAGCAGCTTAAGGAACTCTGGGGCCAACGTCCTGACTTTC. Together with reference TRBV7-9 and TRBJ2-6, the CDR3 gives the full variable domain: DTGVSQNPRHKITKRGQNVTFRCDPISEHNRLYWYRQTLGQGPEFLTYFQNEAQLEKSRLLSDRFSAERPKGSFSTLEIQRTEQGDSAMYLCASSLRNSGANVLTFGAGSRLTVL.

The V gene is TRBV7-9, the J gene TRBJ2-3; D unclear. V was cut by 5 bases and J by 0 bases, with 15 bases left in between. Germline CDR1 SEHNR, CDR2 FQNEAQ (reference sequence). CDR3 length: 16 residues. CDR3 DNA sequence: TGTGCCAGCAGCCCGAGACGGACGGTTAGCACAGATACGCAGTATTTT. The encoded protein is CASSPRRTVSTDTQYF.

The rearrangement uses TRBV27 and TRBJ2-5; TRBD1 agrees at 8 bases. V shed 9 bases, J shed 1 base, and the junction held 10 bases outside the gene matches. Germline V gene sequence: CDR1 MNHEY, CDR2 SMNVEV (reference sequence). The CDR3 contains 15 residues. The DNA of the CDR3 is TGTGCCAGTAGCCGGGGGACAGGCCTCCAAGAGACCCAGTACTTC. Protein product: CASSRGTGLQETQYF.